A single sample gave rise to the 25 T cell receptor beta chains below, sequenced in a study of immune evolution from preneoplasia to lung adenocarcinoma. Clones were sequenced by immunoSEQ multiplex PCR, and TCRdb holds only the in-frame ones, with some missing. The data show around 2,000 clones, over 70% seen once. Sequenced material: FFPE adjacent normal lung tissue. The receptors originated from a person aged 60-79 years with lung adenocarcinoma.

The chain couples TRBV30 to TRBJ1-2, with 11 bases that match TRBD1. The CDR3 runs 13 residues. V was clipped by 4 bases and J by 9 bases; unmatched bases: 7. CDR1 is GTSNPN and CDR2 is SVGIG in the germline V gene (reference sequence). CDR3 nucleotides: TGTGCCTGGATGGAGGGACAGGGGGATTGCTACACCTTC. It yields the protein CAWMEGQGDCYTF.

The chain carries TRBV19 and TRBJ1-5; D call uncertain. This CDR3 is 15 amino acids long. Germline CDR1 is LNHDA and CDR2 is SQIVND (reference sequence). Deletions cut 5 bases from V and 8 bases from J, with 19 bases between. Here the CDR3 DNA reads TGTGCCAGTAGTCCCCCGCGGGAGTCGGCGGAGCCCCAGCATTTT. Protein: CASSPPRESAEPQHF.

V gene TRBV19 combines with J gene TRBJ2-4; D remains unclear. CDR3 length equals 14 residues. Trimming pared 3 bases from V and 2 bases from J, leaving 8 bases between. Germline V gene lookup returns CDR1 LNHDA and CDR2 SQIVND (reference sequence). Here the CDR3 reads CASSISLTKNIQYF. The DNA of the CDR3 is TGTGCCAGTAGTATCAGCCTAACCAAAAACATTCAGTACTTC.

CDR3 in amino acids: CAILGGQGTYGYTF. The CDR3 nucleotides read TGTGCCATCCTTGGGGGGCAGGGGACCTATGGCTACACCTTC. The J gene is TRBJ1-2, the V gene TRBV21-1. TRBV21-1 is listed as a pseudogene. The CDR3 has 14 amino acids.

CDR3 sequence (DNA): TGCGCCAGCAGCCGCGGGACGGATAGCAATCAGCCCCAGCATTTT. As protein: CASSRGTDSNQPQHF. The V call is TRBV5-1, the J call TRBJ1-5; D may be TRBD1 (5 bases). CDR1 is SGHRS, CDR2 YFSETQ, per germline. V was trimmed by 4 bases and J by 0 bases, leaving 11 bases between them. The CDR3 is 15 residues long.

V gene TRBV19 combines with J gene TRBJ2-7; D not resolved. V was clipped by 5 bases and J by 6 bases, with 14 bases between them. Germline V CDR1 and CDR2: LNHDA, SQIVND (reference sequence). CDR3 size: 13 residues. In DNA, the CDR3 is TGTGCCAGTAGTGCCGACTTAATTGGCGAGCAGTACTTC. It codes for CASSADLIGEQYF.

CDR3 coding DNA: TGTGCCAGCAGCGTAGGAGGGGCCGACTACAATGAGCAGTTCTTC. Amino acid sequence: CASSVGGADYNEQFF. The rearrangement joins TRBV9 to TRBJ2-1; D is possibly TRBD1 or TRBD2 (5 bases each). Germline assignment: CDR1 SGDLS and CDR2 YYNGEE. The CDR3 runs to 15 residues. The V gene lost 0 bases and the J gene lost 3 bases, with 10 bases spanning the gap.

DNA of the CDR3: TGTGCCAGCAGTTTAGGGAATCAGCCCCAGCATTTT. It encodes CASSLGNQPQHF. This chain uses TRBV6-5 with TRBJ1-5; D remains unclear. The germline V gene encodes CDR1 MNHEY and CDR2 SVGAGI. The CDR3 spans 12 residues. V gave up 4 bases and J gave up 4 bases, with 5 bases separating them.

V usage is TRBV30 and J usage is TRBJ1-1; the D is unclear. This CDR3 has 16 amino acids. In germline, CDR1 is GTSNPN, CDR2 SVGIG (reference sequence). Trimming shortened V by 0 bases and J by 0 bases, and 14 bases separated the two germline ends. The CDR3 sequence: CAWSVVGSSMNTEAFF. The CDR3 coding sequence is TGTGCCTGGAGTGTGGTCGGCAGTTCCATGAACACTGAAGCTTTCTTT.

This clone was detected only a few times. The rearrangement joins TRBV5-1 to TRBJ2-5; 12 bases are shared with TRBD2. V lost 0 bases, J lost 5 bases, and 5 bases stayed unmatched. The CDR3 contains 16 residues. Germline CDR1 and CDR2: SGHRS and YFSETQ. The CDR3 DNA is TGCGCCAGCAGCTTGGCGGCTAGCGGGGGGGCGGAGACCCAGTACTTC. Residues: CASSLAASGGAETQYF.

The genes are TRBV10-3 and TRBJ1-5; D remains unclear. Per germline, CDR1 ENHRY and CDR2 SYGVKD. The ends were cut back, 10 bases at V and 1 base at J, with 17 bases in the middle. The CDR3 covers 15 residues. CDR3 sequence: CATHPSVESNQPQHF. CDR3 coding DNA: TGTGCCACCCATCCCAGCGTCGAGAGCAATCAGCCCCAGCATTTT.

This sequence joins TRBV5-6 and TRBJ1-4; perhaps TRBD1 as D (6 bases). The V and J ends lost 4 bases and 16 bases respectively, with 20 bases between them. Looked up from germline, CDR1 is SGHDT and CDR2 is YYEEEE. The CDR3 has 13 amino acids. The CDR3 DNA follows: TGTGCCAGCAGCCGGGGGGGCGGTCTTCTTGGGTTTTTT. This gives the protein CASSRGGGLLGFF.

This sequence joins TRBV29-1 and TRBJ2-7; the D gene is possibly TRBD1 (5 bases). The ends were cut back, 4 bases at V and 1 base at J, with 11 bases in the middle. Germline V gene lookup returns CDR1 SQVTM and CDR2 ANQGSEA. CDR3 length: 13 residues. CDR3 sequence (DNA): TGCAGCGTTGTGTCACAGGTTTCCTACGAGCAGTACTTC. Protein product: CSVVSQVSYEQYF.

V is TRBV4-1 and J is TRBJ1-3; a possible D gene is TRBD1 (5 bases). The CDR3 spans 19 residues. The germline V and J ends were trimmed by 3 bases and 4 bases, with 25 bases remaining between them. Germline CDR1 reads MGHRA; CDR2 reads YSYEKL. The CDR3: CASSQGLFLGPGLGNTIYF. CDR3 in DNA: TGCGCCAGCAGCCAGGGACTTTTTTTGGGTCCCGGGCTGGGAAACACCATATATTTT.

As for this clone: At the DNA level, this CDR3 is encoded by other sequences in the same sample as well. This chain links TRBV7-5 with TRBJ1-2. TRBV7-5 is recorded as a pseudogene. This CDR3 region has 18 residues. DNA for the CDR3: TGTGCCAGAAGCTTAGTCGGGGGCTCTGCCCCAGCCATCTATGGCTACACCTTC. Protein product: CARSLVGGSAPAIYGYTF.

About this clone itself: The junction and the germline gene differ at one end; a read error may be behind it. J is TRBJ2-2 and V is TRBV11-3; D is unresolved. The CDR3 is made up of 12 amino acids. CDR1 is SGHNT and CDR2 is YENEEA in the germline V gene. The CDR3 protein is CANSLWGGELFF. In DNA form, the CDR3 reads TGTGCCAACAGCCTATGGGGCGGGGAGCTGTTTTTT. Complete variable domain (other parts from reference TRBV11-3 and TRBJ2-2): EAGVVQSPRYKIIEKKQPVAFWCNPISGHNTLYWYLQNLGQGPELLIRYENEEAVDDSQLPKDRFSAERLKGVDSTLKIQPAELGDSAVYLCANSLWGGELFFGEGSRLTVL.

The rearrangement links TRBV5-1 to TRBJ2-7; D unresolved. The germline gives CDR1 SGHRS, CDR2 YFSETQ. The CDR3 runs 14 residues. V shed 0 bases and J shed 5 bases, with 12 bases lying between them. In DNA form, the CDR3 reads TGCGCCAGCAGCTTGGGTTCTAGATCAGACGAGCAGTACTTC. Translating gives CASSLGSRSDEQYF.

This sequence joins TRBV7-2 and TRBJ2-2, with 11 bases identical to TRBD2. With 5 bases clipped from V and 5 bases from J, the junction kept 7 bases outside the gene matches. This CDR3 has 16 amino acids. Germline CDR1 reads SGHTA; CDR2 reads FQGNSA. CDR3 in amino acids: CASSTGLAGLTGELFF. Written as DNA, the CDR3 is TGTGCCAGCAGCACCGGACTAGCGGGCCTGACCGGGGAGCTGTTTTTT.

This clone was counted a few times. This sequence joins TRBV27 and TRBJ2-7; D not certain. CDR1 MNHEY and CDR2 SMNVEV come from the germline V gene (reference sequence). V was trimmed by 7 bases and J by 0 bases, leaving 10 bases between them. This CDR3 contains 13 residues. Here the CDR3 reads CASMSRTSYEQYF. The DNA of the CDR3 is TGTGCCAGCATGAGCAGGACCTCCTACGAGCAGTACTTC.

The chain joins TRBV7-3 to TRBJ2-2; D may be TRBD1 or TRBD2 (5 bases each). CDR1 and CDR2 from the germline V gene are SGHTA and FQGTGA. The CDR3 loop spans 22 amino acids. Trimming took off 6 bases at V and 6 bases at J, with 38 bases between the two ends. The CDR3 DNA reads TGTGCCAGCAGTCACCAGCCGGGACCCGCTTCTAAGAATCTGGGTAAGTCCGGGGAGCTGTTTTTT. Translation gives CASSHQPGPASKNLGKSGELFF.

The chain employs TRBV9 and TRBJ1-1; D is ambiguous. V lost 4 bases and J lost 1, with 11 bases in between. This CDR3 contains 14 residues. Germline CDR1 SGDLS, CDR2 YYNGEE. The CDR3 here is CASSPWIENTEAFF. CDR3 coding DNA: TGTGCCAGCAGCCCTTGGATAGAGAACACTGAAGCTTTCTTT.

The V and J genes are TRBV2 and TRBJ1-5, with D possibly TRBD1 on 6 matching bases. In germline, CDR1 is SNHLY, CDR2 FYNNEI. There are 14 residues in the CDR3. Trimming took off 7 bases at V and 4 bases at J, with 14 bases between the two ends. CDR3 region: CASTVEQGNQPQHF. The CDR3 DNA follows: TGTGCCAGCACCGTTGAACAGGGAAATCAGCCCCAGCATTTT.

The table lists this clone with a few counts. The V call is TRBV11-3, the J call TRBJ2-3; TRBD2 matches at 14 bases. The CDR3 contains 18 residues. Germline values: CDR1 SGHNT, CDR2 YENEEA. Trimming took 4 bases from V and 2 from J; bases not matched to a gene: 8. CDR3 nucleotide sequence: TGTGCCAGCAGCTCACCGGGACTAGCGGGGGTTTCCACAGATACGCAGTATTTT. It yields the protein CASSSPGLAGVSTDTQYF.

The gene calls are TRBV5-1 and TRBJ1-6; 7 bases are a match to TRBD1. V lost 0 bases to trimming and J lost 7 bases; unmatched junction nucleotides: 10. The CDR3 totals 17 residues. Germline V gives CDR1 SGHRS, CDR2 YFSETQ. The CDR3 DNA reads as TGCGCCAGCAGCTTGGGGGGTATGAGACAGGGCAATTCACCCCTCCACTTT. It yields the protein CASSLGGMRQGNSPLHF.

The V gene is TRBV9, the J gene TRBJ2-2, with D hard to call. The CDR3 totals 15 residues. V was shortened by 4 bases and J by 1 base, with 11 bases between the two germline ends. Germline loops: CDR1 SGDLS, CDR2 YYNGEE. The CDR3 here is CASSPRVGNTGELFF. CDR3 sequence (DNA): TGTGCCAGCAGCCCCCGTGTGGGGAACACCGGGGAGCTGTTTTTT. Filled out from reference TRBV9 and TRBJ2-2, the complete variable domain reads DSGVTQTPKHLITATGQRVTLRCSPRSGDLSVYWYQQSLDQGLQFLIQYYNGEERAKGNILERFSAQQFPDLHSELNLSSLELGDSALYFCASSPRVGNTGELFFGEGSRLTVL.